This TCR beta chain was sequenced for a study of blood T cell repertoires in COVID-19. Clones were sequenced by immunoSEQ multiplex PCR, and TCRdb holds only the in-frame ones, with some missing. Of over 50,000 clones listed, approximately 92% are singletons. Germline V CDR1 and CDR2: MDHEN, SYDVKM. The ends were cut back, 4 bases at V and 2 bases at J, with 12 bases in the middle. The CDR3 contains 15 residues. The chain combines TRBV28 with TRBJ1-5; D perhaps matches TRBD1 (6 bases). This clonotype originated in a man aged 50-60 years with active COVID-19. Sequenced: peripheral blood. The CDR3 loop reads CASSSGTSGNQPQHF. The CDR3, as DNA: TGTGCCAGCAGTTCTGGGACATCAGGCAATCAGCCCCAGCATTTT.